This is a list of T cell receptor beta chains from one sample in a study of T cells in Graves' hyperthyroidism and ophthalmopathy. From the multiplex PCR reads, TCRdb called clonotypes with MiXCR, one entry per CDR3 protein. This table has around 700,000 distinct CDR3 sequences, roughly a sixth appearing once. The sequenced sample consisted of blood. These receptors originate from a woman aged 45-59 years with Graves' hyperthyroidism that later progressed to Graves' ophthalmopathy. Each CDR3 is given with its conserved first and last residue. A D gene is named only where the DNA matches it firmly. The size entry is marked missing in some rows and otherwise reads once, few, many or a size class.

cdr3_nt | cdr3_aa | d_call | v_call | clone_size | j_call
TGCAGCGTTGAAGAGAGGGGGGGGCTATACAATGAGCAGTTCTTC | CSVEERGGLYNEQFF | - | TRBV29-1 | few | TRBJ2-1
TGTGCCAGCAGCTTAGGGGGAATAGGGGGTCGAGAGCAGTACTTC | CASSLGGIGGREQYF | - | TRBV11-2 | - | TRBJ2-7
TGTGCCAGCAGCGAATCGAGTTACACTGAAGCTTTCTTT | CASSESSYTEAFF | - | TRBV7-9 | few | TRBJ1-1
TGTGCCTGGACGGGGGGCTTTAACTCCTACGAGCAGTACTTC | CAWTGGFNSYEQYF | - | TRBV30 | few | TRBJ2-7
TGTGCCAGCAGCTTTAGGCAAGGTTCCCACGGTGAAGCTTTCTTT | CASSFRQGSHGEAFF | - | TRBV7-9 | many | TRBJ1-1
TGTGCCAGCAGCCACACGGCGAGCTCCTATAATTCACCCCTCCACTTT | CASSHTASSYNSPLHF | - | TRBV3-1 | many | TRBJ1-6
TGCGCCAGCACTCCCAAGACAGGAGCTAGCACAGATACGCAGTATTTT | CASTPKTGASTDTQYF | - | TRBV5-1 | many | TRBJ2-3
TGCAGTGCCAAGAATGTAGGGGGCGGCTCGCGCAATCAGCCCCAGCATTTT | CSAKNVGGGSRNQPQHF | TRBD1 | TRBV20-1 | - | TRBJ1-5
TGCAGTGCTATTTTGGGTACGCAGTATTTT | CSAILGTQYF | - | TRBV20-1 | - | TRBJ2-3
TGTGCCAGCAGTGATATGGTGGTAATGGACACTAAAGCTTTCTTT | CASSDMVVMDTKAFF | - | TRBV6-1 | - | TRBJ1-1
TGTGCCAGCAGCTTAGTGGGCCAGGGGAAGGAGACCCAGTACTTC | CASSLVGQGKETQYF | - | TRBV7-9 | - | TRBJ2-5
TGTGCCAGCAGTCCAGTTCACAGTAGCAATCAGCCCCAGCATTTT | CASSPVHSSNQPQHF | - | TRBV6-4 | - | TRBJ1-5
TGTGCCAGTAGTATTAGGCAGGCCCTCCAAGAGACCCAGTACTTC | CASSIRQALQETQYF | - | TRBV19 | once | TRBJ2-5
TGTGCCACCACGACAGGGGCCGGCAATGAGCAGTTCTTC | CATTTGAGNEQFF | TRBD1 | TRBV15 | - | TRBJ2-1
TGTGCCACCAGTGGCTCGGGACTTGAGACCCAGTACTTC | CATSGSGLETQYF | - | TRBV24-1 | many | TRBJ2-5
TGTGCCAGCAGCCAACCGGGTGAGGGGGCCTACAATGAGCAGTTCTTC | CASSQPGEGAYNEQFF | - | TRBV11-2 | many | TRBJ2-1
TGTGCCAGCAGCATCACACCGGACGGGAACACTGAAGCTTTCTTT | CASSITPDGNTEAFF | - | TRBV9 | - | TRBJ1-1
TGTGCCACCAGTGATTTTTGGACTAGCGGGGGCTCTCCAGATACGCAGTATTTT | CATSDFWTSGGSPDTQYF | TRBD2 | TRBV24-1 | few | TRBJ2-3
TGTGCCAGCGGACAGAACTCCTACGAGCAGTACTTC | CASGQNSYEQYF | - | TRBV3-1 | few | TRBJ2-7
TGCGCCAGCAGCTTGGGTGCAGGGTTGGTGCAAGGTTCACCCCTCCACTTT | CASSLGAGLVQGSPLHF | - | TRBV5-1 | many | TRBJ1-6
TGCAGTGCTCGGGACAGGGGGTCTGGATATGGCTACACCTTC | CSARDRGSGYGYTF | TRBD1 | TRBV20-1 | many | TRBJ1-2
TGTGCCAGCGGGGTTTTTCGGGCCGGGGAGCTGTCTTTT | CASGVFRAGELSF | - | TRBV27 | once | TRBJ2-2
TGTGCCAGCAGCTTATTCCGGGGCACTAACACTGAAGCTTTCTTT | CASSLFRGTNTEAFF | - | TRBV11-2 | many | TRBJ1-1
TGTGCCAGCAGTTTAACCGGGGAGTTAGCACCCCTCCACTTT | CASSLTGELAPLHF | - | TRBV12-3/TRBV12-4 | - | TRBJ1-6
TGTGCCAGCAGCCGCGACAGGGGGGGAGACACAGATACGCAGTATTTT | CASSRDRGGDTDTQYF | TRBD1 | TRBV28 | few | TRBJ2-3